This record covers a single T cell receptor beta chain. Its matching antigen is unknown. This entry belongs to a study of cytomegalovirus exposure and HLA in healthy donors. CDR1 is SGHRS, CDR2 YFSETQ, per germline. The CDR3 covers 18 residues. V gave up 0 bases and J gave up 0 bases, with 16 bases separating them. Study-wide results and caveats: Per a prior analysis, the majority of TCR beta V segments were productive roughly 87% or roughly 30% of the time. Of the V segments, some could not be distinguished, including TRBV6-2 and TRBV6-3, and were excluded. Rare TCR sequences predominated, though certain public TCRs were found in many donors.

The PCR ran on 60 Vbeta and 13 Jbeta primers. Produced via immunoSEQ multiplex PCR; TCRdb's table is partial and in-frame only. This table holds about 160,000 clones, approximately 85% found once. This chain connects TRBV5-1 to TRBJ2-1; D is unclear. The TCR comes from a girl aged 2-15 years in good health and CMV-seropositive. Sequencing input: PBMCs. CDR3 in amino acids: CASSLGRRLRHSYNEQFF. The CDR3, as DNA: TGCGCCAGCAGCTTGGGCAGGCGTTTACGGCACTCCTACAATGAGCAGTTCTTC.